These 3 T cell receptor beta chains came from one sample sequenced in a study of T cells in Graves' hyperthyroidism and ophthalmopathy. There were TCR beta CDR3 regions amplified from RNA transcripts. The study used the HTBI primer set for a first-round RT-PCR of the TCR CDR3. TCRdb ran MiXCR on the multiplex PCR reads and lists one entry per CDR3 protein. The table has approximately 620,000 distinct CDR3 sequences, 16% seen once. What was sequenced was blood. These receptors were collected from a woman aged 40 to 50 with Graves' ophthalmopathy.

J is TRBJ1-2 and V is TRBV11-2, with D maybe TRBD1 (5 bases). Looked up from germline, CDR1 is SGHAT and CDR2 is FQNNGV. V lost 1 base to trimming and J lost 4 bases, with 13 bases between them. This CDR3 spans 15 amino acids. DNA of the CDR3: TGTGCCAGCAGCTTAGGGAGAGCGGGGGGCTATGGCTACACCTTC. Its protein product is CASSLGRAGGYGYTF.

The V gene is TRBV3-1, the J gene TRBJ2-2, with 12 bases lining up with TRBD2. The CDR3 totals 15 residues. Losses at the gene ends were 4 bases for V and 6 bases for J; bases not matched to a gene: 3. Germline values: CDR1 LGHDT, CDR2 YNNKEL (reference sequence). CDR3 amino acids: CASSRGTSGPGELFF. CDR3 bases: TGTGCCAGCAGCCGCGGGACTAGCGGGCCCGGGGAGCTGTTTTTT.

This clonotype has more than one count but fewer than ten. This chain connects TRBV19 to TRBJ2-7; D ambiguous. Germline CDR1 is LNHDA and CDR2 is SQIVND (reference sequence). V was clipped by 2 bases and J by 7 bases, with 15 bases between them. The CDR3 has 14 residues. The CDR3 here is CASSIQSGLREQYF. CDR3 sequence (DNA): TGTGCCAGTAGTATACAATCCGGGTTGCGGGAGCAGTACTTC.